Shown below are 25 T cell receptor beta chains from a single sample sequenced in a study of breast tumors, draining lymph nodes, adjacent tissues. Via MiXCR, TCRdb re-called the multiplex PCR reads, giving one row per CDR3 protein. Of tens of thousands of distinct CDR3 sequences listed, around 28% are singletons. Breast cancer patients provided tissue from their axillary draining lymph nodes. The specimen was axillary lymph node tissue. These receptor sequences come from a female donor with breast cancer. Some clones in this sample may be carry-over from other donors' samples.

This clonotype was detected ten times or more. J is TRBJ2-3 and V is TRBV12-3 or TRBV12-4; no firm D call. This CDR3 contains 15 residues. V gave up 7 bases and J gave up 3 bases, with 17 bases separating them. CDR3 DNA: TGTGCCAGCACTCCGGGCCACATGGGGACAGATACGCAGTATTTT. Amino acids: CASTPGHMGTDTQYF.

This clonotype was recorded at least ten times. This chain connects TRBV12-3 or TRBV12-4 to TRBJ2-1, with TRBD2 matching 7 bases. The ends lost 3 bases at V and 4 bases at J; junction bases unmatched: 6. This CDR3 contains 15 residues. CDR3 nucleotides: TGTGCCAGCAGTTTCCTAGCGGAAGGATACAATGAGCAGTTCTTC. Its protein is CASSFLAEGYNEQFF.

This clonotype was picked up a small number of times. This chain uses TRBV10-3 with TRBJ1-6; 9 bases agree with TRBD1. V shed 10 bases and J 13 bases; nucleotides not matched to a gene: 14. The CDR3 consists of 14 residues. Germline CDR1 reads ENHRY; CDR2 reads SYGVKD. Here the CDR3 reads CATLRDRDNFPLHF. The CDR3 coding sequence is TGTGCCACCCTCCGGGACAGGGATAATTTCCCCCTCCACTTT.

This clonotype was seen at least ten times. This chain uses TRBV11-1 with TRBJ2-7; perhaps TRBD2 as D (5 bases). This CDR3 is built from 13 residues. Trimming took off 5 bases at V and 3 bases at J, with 11 bases between the two ends. Germline V CDR1 and CDR2: SGHAT, FQDESV (reference sequence). CDR3 region: CASSQFRDYEQYF. The DNA for the CDR3 is TGTGCCAGCAGCCAGTTCCGGGACTACGAGCAGTACTTC.

This clonotype was seen a single time. The V and J genes are TRBV25-1 and TRBJ2-1; 9 positions match TRBD1. Germline trimming cut 6 bases from V and 7 bases from J; bases unmatched to any gene: 7. Germline CDR1 and CDR2: MGHDK and SYGVNS. There are 14 residues in the CDR3. DNA of the CDR3: TGTGCCAGCAGGCGGGGGACAGGGTTGAATGAGCAGTTCTTC. Its translation: CASRRGTGLNEQFF.

This rearrangement joins TRBV20-1 to TRBJ2-1; D remains ambiguous. The CDR3 totals 15 residues. V was cut by 0 bases and J by 12 bases, with 21 bases left in between. Germline CDR1 reads DFQATT; CDR2 reads SNEGSKA (reference sequence). Here the CDR3 DNA reads TGCAGTGCTAGAGATTACAGCCTCTCCTACAATAGGCAGTTCTTC. Its protein product is CSARDYSLSYNRQFF.

This clonotype was seen at least ten times. This chain uses TRBV6-4 with TRBJ2-3, with 8 nucleotides matching TRBD1. This CDR3 spans 15 amino acids. Germline lookup yields CDR1 MRHNA and CDR2 SNTAGT. J lost 2 bases, V lost 2 bases, and 3 bases had no gene match. The CDR3 DNA is TGTGCCAGCAGTGACGAGGGACAGGTCACAGATACGCAGTATTTT. Its translation: CASSDEGQVTDTQYF.

The gene calls are TRBV20-1 and TRBJ2-7, with 12 bases aligning to TRBD2. Germline-derived CDR1 and CDR2 are DFQATT and SNEGSKA (reference sequence). This CDR3 is 15 amino acids long. The trim removed 1 base at V and 4 bases at J, leaving 5 bases unmatched. The DNA of the CDR3 is TGCAGTGCTAGAGGACTAGCGGGAGTAGAGTACGAGCAGTACTTC. Its translation is CSARGLAGVEYEQYF.

This clonotype showed up many times. The chain couples TRBV4-1 to TRBJ1-3, with 7 bases matching TRBD1. The CDR3 extends over 17 amino acids. V trimming: 1 base; J trimming: 0 bases; junction bases outside the gene matches: 6. CDR1 is MGHRA and CDR2 is YSYEKL in the germline V gene. The CDR3: CASSQGQGSISGNTIYF. The DNA for the CDR3 is TGCGCCAGCAGCCAAGGACAGGGCTCCATCTCTGGAAACACCATATATTTT.

This clonotype was recorded at least ten times. The genes are TRBV20-1 and TRBJ2-1; unclear D gene. The CDR3 runs to 14 residues. Per germline, CDR1 DFQATT and CDR2 SNEGSKA (reference sequence). Trimming pared 3 bases from V and 1 base from J, leaving 10 bases between. CDR3 sequence: CSASPSASYNEQFF. For the CDR3, the DNA is TGCAGTGCTAGCCCCTCAGCTTCCTACAATGAGCAGTTCTTC.

This clonotype was seen ten or more times. The chain carries TRBV20-1 and TRBJ2-7; D not resolved. V lost 2 bases to trimming and J lost 2 bases, with 4 bases between them. CDR3 size: 11 residues. The germline V gene encodes CDR1 DFQATT and CDR2 SNEGSKA (reference sequence). CDR3 nucleotides: TGCAGTGCTAGATGGACCTACGAGCAGTACTTC. This translates into CSARWTYEQYF.

Worth noting for this clonotype: Likely a read error: the CDR3 ends without its conserved phenylalanine or tryptophan. This chain joins TRBV19 and TRBJ1-6; no clear D. The CDR3 runs 15 residues. V lost 8 bases, J lost 7 bases, and 18 bases lay in between. The V gene's germline CDR1 is LNHDA and CDR2 SQIVND (reference sequence). The CDR3 DNA follows: TGTGCCAGTGGTCCCACCCGCGGCGCGAATTCACCCCTCCACTTG. Protein product: CASGPTRGANSPLHL.

There are many counts of this clonotype. The chain has TRBV29-1 and TRBJ1-3; D is unresolved. This CDR3 contains 13 residues. CDR1 is SQVTM, CDR2 ANQGSEA, per germline. Trimming removed 2 bases at V and 4 bases at J, with 9 bases between. CDR3 nucleotides: TGCAGCGTTGAAAGGGTGACAGGAAACACCATATATTTT. Residues: CSVERVTGNTIYF.

Notes on this clonotype: A read error may be the cause here, since a much bigger clone is one base away. The rearrangement joins TRBV6-2 or TRBV6-3 to TRBJ2-7; D ambiguous. The CDR3 loop spans 14 amino acids. Trimming took 6 bases from V and 7 from J, leaving 19 bases between them. CDR1 is MNHEY, CDR2 SVGEGT, per germline. DNA for the CDR3: TGTGCCAGCAGCAGGCCTCCCACTCGGTGGGAGCAGTACTTC. As protein: CASSRPPTRWEQYF.

This clonotype was counted ten times or more. This chain uses TRBV18 with TRBJ2-3; no clear D gene. V was clipped by 3 bases and J by 1 base, with 11 bases between them. Germline V gives CDR1 KGHSH, CDR2 LQKENI. CDR3 length: 15 amino acids. The CDR3 loop is CASSPTKVGTDTQYF. Written as DNA, the CDR3 is TGTGCCAGCTCACCGACGAAAGTAGGCACAGATACGCAGTATTTT.

This clonotype was counted only a few times. The J gene is TRBJ1-1, the V gene TRBV2, with 7 bases that match TRBD1. With V trimmed by 1 base and J by 5 bases, 4 bases remained unmatched. The CDR3 length is 14 residues. Germline loops: CDR1 SNHLY, CDR2 FYNNEI. The CDR3 nucleotides are TGTGCCAGCAGTGAAGAGACAGGGTGGACTGAAGCTTTCTTT. It translates to CASSEETGWTEAFF.

This clonotype is labeled medium-sized (0.01 to 0.1%). The gene calls are TRBV20-1 and TRBJ2-7; weak D call: TRBD2 (6 bases). Between the trimmed V and J ends, which lost 6 bases and 1 base, there was a span of 16 bases. CDR1 is DFQATT, CDR2 SNEGSKA, per germline (reference sequence). The CDR3 has 14 amino acids. CDR3 DNA: TGCAGTGCCACTTCGGGACTCTCTTCCTACGAGCAGTACTTC. As protein: CSATSGLSSYEQYF.

This chain joins TRBV11-2 and TRBJ2-4; unclear D gene. The CDR3 covers 13 residues. V lost 4 bases and J lost 9, with 13 bases in between. CDR1 SGHAT and CDR2 FQNNGV come from the germline V gene. The CDR3 region is CASSWARRTIQYF. The CDR3 DNA reads TGTGCCAGCAGCTGGGCCCGGAGAACCATTCAGTACTTC.

This clonotype was found many times. The chain has TRBV10-1 and TRBJ2-4; tentatively, D is TRBD2 (5 bases). The length of the CDR3 is 13 residues. Germline assignment: CDR1 WNHNN and CDR2 SYGVQD (reference sequence). With 7 bases removed from V and 9 bases from J, the gap between germline ends came to 16 bases. For the CDR3, the DNA is TGCGCCAGCAACGACTCGCCAGGAGGCATTCAGTACTTC. As protein: CASNDSPGGIQYF.

This clonotype showed up many times. The genes are TRBV29-1 and TRBJ2-3; D is ambiguous. The CDR3 consists of 12 residues. V was cut by 7 bases and J by 6 bases, with 14 bases left in between. Germline V gene data show CDR1 as SQVTM and CDR2 as ANQGSEA. The CDR3 nucleotides are TGCAGCGGAAGGACGGTCCGGGATACGCAGTATTTT. The encoded protein is CSGRTVRDTQYF.

This clonotype has more than one count but fewer than ten. With a much larger clone just one base away, this may be a read error. The CDR3, as DNA: TGTGCCAGCAGTCACCCAGGGGTGGGAGAGACCCAGTACTTC. This encodes CASSHPGVGETQYF. J is TRBJ2-5 and V is TRBV6-2 or TRBV6-3; TRBD1 might be the D (6 bases). The CDR3 length is 14 residues. CDR1 MNHEY and CDR2 SVGEGT come from the germline V gene. V gave up 5 bases and J gave up 4 bases, with 14 bases separating them.

This clonotype has a count of ten or more. The chain is built from TRBV11-2 and TRBJ2-7; D is unresolved. The CDR3 is made up of 11 amino acids. CDR1 is SGHAT and CDR2 is FQNNGV in the germline V gene. The germline V and J ends were trimmed by 5 bases and 7 bases, with 9 bases remaining between them. CDR3 amino acids: CASSPWGEQYF. CDR3 DNA sequence: TGTGCCAGCAGCCCGTGGGGAGAGCAGTACTTC.

This clonotype showed up just once. The conserved final phenylalanine or tryptophan is absent from the CDR3, which likely points to a read error. The rearrangement joins TRBV6-4 to TRBJ2-7; D might be TRBD1 or TRBD2, each matching 5 bases. Germline V gives CDR1 MRHNA, CDR2 SNTAGT. The CDR3 is 14 residues long. Trimming shortened V by 10 bases and J by 0 bases, and 16 bases separated the two germline ends. The CDR3, as DNA: TGTGCCACCAAACAGGCGGGTTCCTCCTACGAGCAGTACCTC. Amino acid sequence: CATKQAGSSYEQYL.

This clonotype was counted ten times or more. The chain is built from TRBV18 and TRBJ2-7; TRBD2 matches at 8 bases. The CDR3 loop spans 15 amino acids. The V gene end was trimmed by 3 bases and the J gene end by 4 bases; junction bases not matched to a gene: 8. The germline V gene encodes CDR1 KGHSH and CDR2 LQKENI. CDR3 sequence reads: CASSPSGGTVYEQYF. Here the CDR3 DNA reads TGTGCCAGCTCACCGTCGGGGGGGACGGTGTACGAGCAGTACTTC. Based on the CDR3 plus reference TRBV18 and TRBJ2-7, the full variable domain is NAGVMQNPRHLVRRRGQEARLRCSPMKGHSHVYWYRQLPEEGLKFMVYLQKENIIDESGMPKERFSAEFPKEGPSILRIQQVVRGDSAAYFCASSPSGGTVYEQYFGPGTRLTVT.

The table lists this clonotype with many counts. The chain links TRBV5-1 to TRBJ2-5; 9 nucleotides line up with TRBD2. CDR1 is SGHRS, CDR2 YFSETQ, per germline. V lost 4 bases, J lost 1 base, and 2 bases stayed unmatched. This CDR3 has 14 amino acids. The CDR3 reads CASSGGRAQETQYF. The DNA of the CDR3 is TGCGCCAGCAGCGGCGGGAGGGCCCAAGAGACCCAGTACTTC.